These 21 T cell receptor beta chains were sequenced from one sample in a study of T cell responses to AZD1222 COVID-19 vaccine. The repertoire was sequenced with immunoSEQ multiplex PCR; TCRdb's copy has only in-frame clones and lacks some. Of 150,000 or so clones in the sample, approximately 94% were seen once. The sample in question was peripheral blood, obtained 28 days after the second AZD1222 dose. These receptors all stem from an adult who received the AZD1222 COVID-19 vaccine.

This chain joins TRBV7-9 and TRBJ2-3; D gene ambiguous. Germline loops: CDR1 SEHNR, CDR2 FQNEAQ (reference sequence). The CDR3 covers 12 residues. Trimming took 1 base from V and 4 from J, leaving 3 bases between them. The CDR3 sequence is CASSLGPDTQYF. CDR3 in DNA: TGTGCCAGCAGCTTAGGTCCAGATACGCAGTATTTT.

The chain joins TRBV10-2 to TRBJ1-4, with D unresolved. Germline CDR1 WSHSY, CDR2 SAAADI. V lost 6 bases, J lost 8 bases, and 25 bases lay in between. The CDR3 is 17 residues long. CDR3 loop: CASRHKRDWSGREKLFF. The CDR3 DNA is TGCGCCAGCAGACATAAGCGGGATTGGAGTGGTAGAGAAAAACTGTTTTTT.

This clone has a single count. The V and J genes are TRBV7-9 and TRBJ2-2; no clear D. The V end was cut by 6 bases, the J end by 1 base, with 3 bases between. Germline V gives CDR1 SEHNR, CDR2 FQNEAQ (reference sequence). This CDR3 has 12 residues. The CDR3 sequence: CASRENTGELFF. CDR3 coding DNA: TGTGCCAGCAGAGAGAACACCGGGGAGCTGTTTTTT.

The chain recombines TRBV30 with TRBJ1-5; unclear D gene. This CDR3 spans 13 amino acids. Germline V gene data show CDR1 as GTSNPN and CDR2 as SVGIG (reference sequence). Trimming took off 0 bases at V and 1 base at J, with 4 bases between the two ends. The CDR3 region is CAWSVHSNQPQHF. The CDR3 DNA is TGTGCCTGGAGTGTCCACAGCAATCAGCCCCAGCATTTT.

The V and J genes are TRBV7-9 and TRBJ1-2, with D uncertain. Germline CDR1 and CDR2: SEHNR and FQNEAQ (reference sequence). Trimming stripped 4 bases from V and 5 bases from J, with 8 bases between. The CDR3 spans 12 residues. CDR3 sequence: CASSSGTYGYTF. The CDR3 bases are TGTGCCAGCAGCTCGGGAACATATGGCTACACCTTC.

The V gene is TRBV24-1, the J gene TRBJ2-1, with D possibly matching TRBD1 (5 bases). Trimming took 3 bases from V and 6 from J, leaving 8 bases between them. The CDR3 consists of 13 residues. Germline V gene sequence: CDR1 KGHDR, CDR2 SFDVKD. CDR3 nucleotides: TGTGCCACCAGTGATCACCAGGGCAATGAGCAGTTCTTC. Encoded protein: CATSDHQGNEQFF.

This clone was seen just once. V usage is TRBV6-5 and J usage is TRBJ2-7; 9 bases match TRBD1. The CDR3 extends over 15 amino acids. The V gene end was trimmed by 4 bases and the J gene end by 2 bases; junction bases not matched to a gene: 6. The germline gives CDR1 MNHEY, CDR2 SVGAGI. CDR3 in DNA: TGTGCCAGCAGTTTTACCGGGACAGGGACCTACGAGCAGTACTTC. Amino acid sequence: CASSFTGTGTYEQYF.

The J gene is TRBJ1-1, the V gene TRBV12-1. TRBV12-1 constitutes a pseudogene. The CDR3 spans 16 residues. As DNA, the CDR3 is TGTGCCAGCAGCTTCGCCGTTCCTAACCCCTCTAGCGGGTCTTTCTTT. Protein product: CASSFAVPNPSSGSFF.

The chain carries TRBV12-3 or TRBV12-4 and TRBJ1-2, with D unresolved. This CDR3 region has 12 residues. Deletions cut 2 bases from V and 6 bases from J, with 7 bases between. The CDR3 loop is CASSLMLNGYTF. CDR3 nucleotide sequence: TGTGCCAGCAGTTTAATGCTGAATGGCTACACCTTC.

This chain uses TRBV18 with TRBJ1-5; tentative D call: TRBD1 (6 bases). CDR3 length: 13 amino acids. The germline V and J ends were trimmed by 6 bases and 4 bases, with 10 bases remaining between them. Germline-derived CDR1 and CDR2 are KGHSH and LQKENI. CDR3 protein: CASSWDTNQPQHF. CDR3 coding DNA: TGTGCCAGCTCCTGGGACACTAATCAGCCCCAGCATTTT. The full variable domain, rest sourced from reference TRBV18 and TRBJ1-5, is NAGVMQNPRHLVRRRGQEARLRCSPMKGHSHVYWYRQLPEEGLKFMVYLQKENIIDESGMPKERFSAEFPKEGPSILRIQQVVRGDSAAYFCASSWDTNQPQHFGDGTRLSIL.

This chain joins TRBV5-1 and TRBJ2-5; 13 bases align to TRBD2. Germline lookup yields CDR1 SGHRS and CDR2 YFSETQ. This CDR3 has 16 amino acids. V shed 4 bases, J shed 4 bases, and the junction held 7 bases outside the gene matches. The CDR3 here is CASSPGLAGAAETQYF. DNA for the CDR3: TGCGCCAGCAGCCCCGGACTAGCGGGAGCGGCAGAGACCCAGTACTTC.

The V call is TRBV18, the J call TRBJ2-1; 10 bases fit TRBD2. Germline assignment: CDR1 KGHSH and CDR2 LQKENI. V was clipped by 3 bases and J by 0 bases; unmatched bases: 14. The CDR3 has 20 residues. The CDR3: CASSPSASGSHFSSYNEQFF. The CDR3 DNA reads TGTGCCAGCTCACCTAGTGCTAGCGGGAGCCATTTCTCCTCCTACAATGAGCAGTTCTTC. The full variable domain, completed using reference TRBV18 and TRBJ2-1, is NAGVMQNPRHLVRRRGQEARLRCSPMKGHSHVYWYRQLPEEGLKFMVYLQKENIIDESGMPKERFSAEFPKEGPSILRIQQVVRGDSAAYFCASSPSASGSHFSSYNEQFFGPGTRLTVL.

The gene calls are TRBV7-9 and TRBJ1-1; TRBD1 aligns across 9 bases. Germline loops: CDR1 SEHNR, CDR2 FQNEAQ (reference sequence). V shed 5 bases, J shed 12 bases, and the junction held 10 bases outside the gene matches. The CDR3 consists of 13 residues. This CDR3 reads CASSPSGDRATFF. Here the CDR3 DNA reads TGTGCCAGCAGCCCTTCTGGGGACAGGGCAACTTTCTTT.

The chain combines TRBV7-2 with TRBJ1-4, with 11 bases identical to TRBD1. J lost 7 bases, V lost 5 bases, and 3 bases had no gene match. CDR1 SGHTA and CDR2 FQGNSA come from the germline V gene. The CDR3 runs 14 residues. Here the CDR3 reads CASSTGTGGEKLFF. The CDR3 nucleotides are TGTGCCAGCAGCACCGGGACAGGGGGTGAAAAACTGTTTTTT. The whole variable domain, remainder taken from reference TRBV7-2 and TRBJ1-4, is GAGVSQSPSNKVTEKGKDVELRCDPISGHTALYWYRQSLGQGLEFLIYFQGNSAPDKSGLPSDRFSAERTGGSVSTLTIQRTQQEDSAVYLCASSTGTGGEKLFFGSGTQLSVL.

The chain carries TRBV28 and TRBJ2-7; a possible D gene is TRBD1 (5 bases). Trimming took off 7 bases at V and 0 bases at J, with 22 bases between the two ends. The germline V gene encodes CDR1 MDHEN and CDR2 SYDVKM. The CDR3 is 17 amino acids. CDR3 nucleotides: TGTGCCAGCATCCCCTGGTCGCTGCAGGGTGACTCCTACGAGCAGTACTTC. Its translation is CASIPWSLQGDSYEQYF.

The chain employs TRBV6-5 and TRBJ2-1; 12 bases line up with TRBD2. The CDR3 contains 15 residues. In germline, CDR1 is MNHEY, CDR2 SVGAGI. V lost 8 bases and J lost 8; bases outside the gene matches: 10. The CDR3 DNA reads TGTGCCAGCGGCCAGACTAGCGGGAGTTCCGATGAGCAGTTCTTC. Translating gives CASGQTSGSSDEQFF.

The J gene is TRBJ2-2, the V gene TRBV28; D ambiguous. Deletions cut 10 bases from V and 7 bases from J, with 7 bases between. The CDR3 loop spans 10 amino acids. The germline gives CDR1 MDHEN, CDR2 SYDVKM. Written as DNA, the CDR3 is TGTGCCACGTTTTACGGGGAGCTGTTTTTT. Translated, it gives CATFYGELFF.

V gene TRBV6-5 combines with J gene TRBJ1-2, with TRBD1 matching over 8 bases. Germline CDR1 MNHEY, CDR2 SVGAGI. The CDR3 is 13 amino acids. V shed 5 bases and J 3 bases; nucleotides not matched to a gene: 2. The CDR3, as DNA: TGTGCCAGCAGTAGACAGGGGTACTATGGCTACACCTTC. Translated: CASSRQGYYGYTF.

In DNA, the CDR3 is TGTGCCAGTAGTATAGGCCGATCCGGGGCCAACGTCCTGACTTTC. This gives the protein CASSIGRSGANVLTF. The rearrangement links TRBV19 to TRBJ2-6; no clear D gene. The V gene's germline CDR1 is LNHDA and CDR2 SQIVND (reference sequence). The CDR3 covers 15 residues. Trimming removed 1 base from V and 4 bases from J, with 8 bases in between.

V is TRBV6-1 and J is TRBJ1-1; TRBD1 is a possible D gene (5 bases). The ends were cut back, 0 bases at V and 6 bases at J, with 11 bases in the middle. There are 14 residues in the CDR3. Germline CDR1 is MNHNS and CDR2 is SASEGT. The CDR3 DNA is TGTGCCAGCAGTGAAGCGAGTGACAGATCTGAAGCTTTCTTT. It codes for CASSEASDRSEAFF.

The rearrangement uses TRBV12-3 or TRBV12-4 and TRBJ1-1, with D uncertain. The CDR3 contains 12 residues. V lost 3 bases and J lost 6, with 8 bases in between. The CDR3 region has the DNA TGTGCCAGCAGTTTTACGGTGTCTGAAGCTTTCTTT. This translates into CASSFTVSEAFF.